Described below is a single TCR beta chain sequence and its context. Germline V CDR1 and CDR2: KGHSH, LQKENI. V trimming: 6 bases; J trimming: 2 bases; junction bases outside the gene matches: 5. CDR3 size: 15 residues. Sequencing was performed with immunoSEQ multiplex PCR; in TCRdb, only in-frame clones are kept and a portion is missing. The sample comprises 85,000 to 100,000 clones, more than 80% of which are singletons, and about 0.22% rests with the top ten. The data derive from a study of OX40 agonist ivuxolimab in advanced cancers. This sequence was found in an adult with an advanced solid tumor such as melanoma, head and neck, liver or kidney cancer. V and J are TRBV18 and TRBJ2-3, with 10 bases identical to TRBD1. The sequenced sample was CD4+ or CD8+ T cells sorted from blood, obtained in a trial of the OX40 agonist ivuxolimab. The CDR3 DNA reads as TGTGCCAGCTCGCTCGGGACAGGGGACACAGATACGCAGTATTTT. Translation gives CASSLGTGDTDTQYF.